This T cell receptor beta chain came from a study of T cell repertoires in cytomegalovirus infection. This clonotype has a handful of counts. Antigen: not known. General study results and limits: The cumulative frequency of public TCR beta families distinguished individuals who carried CMV together with the relevant HLA. HLA-C-restricted CMV clonotypes gave the most frequent clonotype in two of eight donors.

TCRdb re-derived calls from the reads in MiXCR, one entry per CDR3 protein. The profile shows hundreds of thousands of distinct CDR3 sequences, less than 20% of them singletons. The material sequenced was PBMCs. This clonotype was sampled from a human donor in good health (CMV status not recorded). Some clones in this sample may be carry-over from other donors' samples.

The DNA for the CDR3 is TGTGCCAGCAGCCAAATGGGTTATGGCTACACCTTC. Its protein is CASSQMGYGYTF. This sequence joins TRBV14 and TRBJ1-2; D gene unclear. CDR1 and CDR2 from the germline V gene are SGHDN and FVKESK. Trimming removed 2 bases at V and 5 bases at J, with 6 bases between. The CDR3 sequence is 12 residues long. The full variable domain, with the rest looked up from reference TRBV14 and TRBJ1-2, is EAGVTQFPSHSVIEKGQTVTLRCDPISGHDNLYWYRRVMGKEIKFLLHFVKESKQDESGMPNNRFLAERTGGTYSTLKVQPAELEDSGVYFCASSQMGYGYTFGSGTRLTVV.